This T cell receptor beta chain was recovered during a study of T cell clusters in autoimmune cytopenias. Measured by frequency, this clonotype is medium-sized. This CDR3 has 14 residues. The germline gives CDR1 LNHNV, CDR2 YYDKDF (reference sequence). One tube held mixed TRB-A and TRB-B primer pools for touch-down PCR. Following a re-call of the multiplex PCR reads, TCRdb has one entry per CDR3 protein and lacks DNA. The sample features 6,200 or so distinct CDR3 sequences, with approximately 21% in its top ten. Each sample's input was roughly 250 ng genomic DNA, 38,000 or so genome equivalents. These data are also associated with another study on T cell repertoires in aging, cancer and after chemotherapy. That paper notes: Clear clonal overlap appeared across healthy donor samples taken over several months to years. In cancer patients, declining TCR diversity with age involved lost richness and lost evenness.

The chain employs TRBV15 and TRBJ1-5; as DNA is missing, the TRBD1 call by TCRdb cannot be tested. Sequenced material: peripheral blood. This sequence originates from a human donor in good health. The CDR3: CATSREPGGQPQHF.